Listed below are T cell receptor beta chains from one sample, sequenced in a study of T cells in localized non-small cell lung cancer. Generated by immunoSEQ multiplex PCR, the TCRdb table keeps only in-frame clones and is missing some. The sample has 2,500 to 3,000 clones; around 29% are singletons. Sequencing was performed on lung tumor tissue, taken before any cancer treatment. The receptors were gathered from a woman aged 35-75 years with stage I lung adenocarcinoma. Each CDR3 is given with its conserved first and last residue. Fields, in order: V gene, J gene, CDR3 protein.

V: TRBV5-1
J: TRBJ2-1
CDR3: CASSRTSGAYNEQFF

V: TRBV9
J: TRBJ2-1
CDR3: CASSFGLAGEYEQFF

V: TRBV19
J: TRBJ1-2
CDR3: CASSIIGGPYTF

V: TRBV15
J: TRBJ2-7
CDR3: CATSRDRDGASYEQYF

V: TRBV28
J: TRBJ2-1
CDR3: CASSFIGNEQFF

V: TRBV5-1
J: TRBJ1-1
CDR3: CASSPMPTGTGNPGAFF

V: TRBV23-1
J: TRBJ1-4
CDR3: CASSQVVMEKLFF

V: TRBV18
J: TRBJ1-1
CDR3: CASSPRQGARDTEAFF

V: TRBV11-3
J: TRBJ2-7
CDR3: CASSLGGQGGAYEQYF

V: TRBV11-3
J: TRBJ2-1
CDR3: CASSFLDSSYNEQFF

V: TRBV5-1
J: TRBJ2-2
CDR3: CASSLYGENTGELFF

V: TRBV9
J: TRBJ2-3
CDR3: CASSLVGAGGWEADTQYF

V: TRBV19
J: TRBJ1-1
CDR3: CASSILFRDRGLNTEAFF

V: TRBV19
J: TRBJ1-1
CDR3: CASSVRGGGTEAFF

V: TRBV6-8
J: TRBJ2-3
CDR3: CASSLRLAGGPNTQYF

V: TRBV2
J: TRBJ2-2
CDR3: CASTGGPSNTGELFF

V: TRBV19
J: TRBJ1-5
CDR3: CASREGGRGNQPQHF

V: TRBV11-3
J: TRBJ1-4
CDR3: CASSLPGQSGEKLFF

V: TRBV11-3
J: TRBJ2-7
CDR3: CASSLLGQGSYEQYF

V: TRBV9
J: TRBJ2-5
CDR3: CASINGQGAWETQYF

V: TRBV6-7
J: TRBJ2-7
CDR3: CASSHSYEQYF

V: TRBV14
J: TRBJ2-3
CDR3: CASSQDLGDRRHTDTQYF

V: TRBV14
J: TRBJ2-3
CDR3: CASSQDWGQYF

V: TRBV4-1
J: TRBJ2-1
CDR3: CASSPSRTSGTYNEQFF

V: TRBV9
J: TRBJ2-7
CDR3: CASSGGRTDYEQYF

V: TRBV6-8
J: TRBJ1-5
CDR3: CASRPGPNNQPQHF

V: TRBV5-1
J: TRBJ1-2
CDR3: CASSSDGTANYGYTF

V: TRBV28
J: TRBJ1-1
CDR3: CASKGFGGGTEAFF

V: TRBV5-1
J: TRBJ2-2
CDR3: CASSLGQGGTGELFF

V: TRBV2
J: TRBJ2-4
CDR3: CASRPIGTSGRAIQYF

V: TRBV11-3
J: TRBJ2-2
CDR3: CASSLVGESSGYANTGELFF

V: TRBV19
J: TRBJ1-4
CDR3: CASSRVDREQEKLFF

V: TRBV7-6
J: TRBJ2-1
CDR3: CASSLDGGGSYNEQFF

V: TRBV19
J: TRBJ1-4
CDR3: CASSGQGNEKLFF

V: TRBV6-8
J: TRBJ2-7
CDR3: CASTGRSYEQYF

V: TRBV11-3
J: TRBJ2-1
CDR3: CASSLTPLQVNEQFF

V: TRBV30
J: TRBJ2-1
CDR3: CAWNRRGTSGRNEQFF

V: TRBV19
J: TRBJ2-4
CDR3: CASSISGTGSKNIQYF

V: TRBV9
J: TRBJ2-3
CDR3: CASSSSTGGADTQYF

V: TRBV19
J: TRBJ1-2
CDR3: CASSRNSYGYTF

V: TRBV6-8
J: TRBJ1-5
CDR3: CATGTAYQPQHF

V: TRBV9
J: TRBJ2-7
CDR3: CASSPRQGGEQYF

V: TRBV18
J: TRBJ2-7
CDR3: CASSPPSGASYEQYF

V: TRBV11-3
J: TRBJ1-4
CDR3: CASSFATGPNEKLFF

V: TRBV6-8
J: TRBJ2-3
CDR3: CASSSEGGRVADTQYF

V: TRBV23-1
J: TRBJ2-2
CDR3: CASSPGVKGELFF

V: TRBV10-3
J: TRBJ2-1
CDR3: CASGLETSIYNEQFF

V: TRBV30
J: TRBJ1-3
CDR3: CAWSLPGGNTIYF

V: TRBV11-3
J: TRBJ2-1
CDR3: CASSAGVRDYNEQFF

V: TRBV6-8
J: TRBJ2-7
CDR3: CASSGPGQTTYEQYF

V: TRBV28
J: TRBJ1-5
CDR3: CASSLTRYQPQHF

V: TRBV6-8
J: TRBJ1-2
CDR3: CASSPQGASGYGYTF

V: TRBV11-3
J: TRBJ1-2
CDR3: CASSPSGGSRSGYTF

V: TRBV2
J: TRBJ2-1
CDR3: CASGLAELYNEQFF

V: TRBV9
J: TRBJ2-3
CDR3: CASSVDSSNTQYF